The 10 T cell receptor beta chains reported below all come from one sample, sequenced in a study of T cell responses to AZD1222 COVID-19 vaccine. Clones were sequenced by immunoSEQ multiplex PCR, and TCRdb holds only the in-frame ones, with some missing. The data show approximately 80,000 clones, approximately 89% seen once. The specimen was peripheral blood, collected 28 days after the second AZD1222 dose. These receptors were collected from an adult who received the AZD1222 COVID-19 vaccine.

V gene TRBV6-5 combines with J gene TRBJ1-1; 7 bases are a match to TRBD1. Per germline, CDR1 MNHEY and CDR2 SVGAGI. V lost 0 bases, J lost 0 bases, and 1 base stayed unmatched. The CDR3 is 15 residues long. CDR3 residues: CASSYSRGVNTEAFF. CDR3 sequence (DNA): TGTGCCAGCAGTTACTCCAGGGGGGTGAACACTGAAGCTTTCTTT.

As concerns this clone: Mismatch with germline at one junction end may stem from a read error. This sequence joins TRBV11-2 and TRBJ1-1; TRBD1 is a possible D gene (5 bases). The CDR3 spans 14 residues. Germline CDR1 and CDR2: SGHAT and FQNNGV. The CDR3 DNA reads as TGTGCCAGCAGCGTAGACAGACTGAACACTGAAGCTTTCTTT. Translation gives CASSVDRLNTEAFF.

The genes are TRBV5-6 and TRBJ2-7, with 12 bases that match TRBD1. This CDR3 region has 15 residues. Unmatched junction bases numbered 9, after V lost 6 bases and J lost 5 bases. Germline V gene sequence: CDR1 SGHDT, CDR2 YYEEEE. The CDR3 bases are TGTGCCAGCACCCTTTCCGGGACAGGGGGCGACGAGCAGTACTTC. Residues: CASTLSGTGGDEQYF.

The chain couples TRBV9 to TRBJ1-1, with 10 nucleotides matching TRBD1. V lost 3 bases and J lost 4; bases outside the gene matches: 3. Germline loops: CDR1 SGDLS, CDR2 YYNGEE. This CDR3 is built from 14 residues. CDR3 in amino acids: CASSAGQGGTEAFF. As DNA, the CDR3 is TGTGCCAGCAGCGCTGGACAGGGGGGCACTGAAGCTTTCTTT.

The chain joins TRBV9 to TRBJ2-4, with 7 bases matching TRBD1. Looked up from germline, CDR1 is SGDLS and CDR2 is YYNGEE. V lost 3 bases, J lost 0 bases, and 6 bases stayed unmatched. CDR3 length: 16 residues. The CDR3 nucleotides read TGTGCCAGCAGCGAGGGGACAGCCCTAGCCAAAAACATTCAGTACTTC. Translation gives CASSEGTALAKNIQYF.

This chain connects TRBV2 to TRBJ1-1, with D possibly being TRBD1 (6 bases). The CDR3 covers 13 residues. The ends were cut back, 6 bases at V and 1 base at J, with 9 bases in the middle. Germline V gives CDR1 SNHLY, CDR2 FYNNEI. CDR3 sequence reads: CASRVQGNTEAFF. Written as DNA, the CDR3 is TGTGCCAGCAGGGTACAGGGGAACACTGAAGCTTTCTTT.

This clone has only one observation. This chain links TRBV5-5 with TRBJ2-1; 9 nucleotides match TRBD2. V lost 1 base and J lost 3; bases outside the gene matches: 5. Germline CDR1 reads SGHKS; CDR2 reads YYEKEE (reference sequence). The CDR3 is 16 amino acids. CDR3 nucleotide sequence: TGTGCCAGCAGCTTGAGTAGACTAGCGGACTACAATGAGCAGTTCTTC. Translated, it gives CASSLSRLADYNEQFF.

The chain couples TRBV15 to TRBJ2-7, with a tentative D call TRBD2 (6 bases). The CDR3 is made up of 14 amino acids. CDR1 and CDR2 (germline): LNHNV, YYDKDF (reference sequence). With 1 base removed from V and 2 bases from J, the gap between germline ends came to 9 bases. The CDR3 DNA reads TGTGCCACCAGCAGAGGGGACTTGACCTACGAGCAGTACTTC. This gives the protein CATSRGDLTYEQYF.

The gene calls are TRBV5-1 and TRBJ2-5, with 9 bases identical to TRBD1. Trimming took 4 bases from V and 5 from J; bases not matched to a gene: 12. The CDR3 runs to 16 residues. Germline lookup yields CDR1 SGHRS and CDR2 YFSETQ. The CDR3 DNA sequence: TGCGCCAGCAGCCCGGCTCACAGGGGGCTGGCTGAGACCCAGTACTTC. Protein sequence: CASSPAHRGLAETQYF.

This chain joins TRBV6-5 and TRBJ2-7, with 8 bases matching TRBD2. The CDR3 has 13 residues. V lost 11 bases and J lost 7; bases outside the gene matches: 13. Germline CDR1 is MNHEY and CDR2 is SVGAGI. The CDR3 loop reads CAGRNGRVGEQYF. In nucleotides, the CDR3 is TGTGCCGGACGGAACGGGAGGGTAGGGGAGCAGTACTTC.